These T cell receptor beta chains were read from a single sample in a study of blood T cells in healthy people across ages. TCRdb redid the calling of the 5' RACE reads with MiXCR, one entry per CDR3 protein. The top ten hold approximately 24% of the sample, which has some 860,000 distinct CDR3 sequences, around 50% seen once. The sequenced sample consisted of blood. Source of these receptors: a man aged 35-49 years in good health. Both conserved end residues are part of each CDR3. Each record gives: CDR3 length, V gene, D gene, clone size, J gene, CDR3 DNA, CDR3 protein. D genes are given only for firm matches. The size of a clone is reported for some rows only, either as once, few or many, or as a class for expanded clones.

14	TRBV20-1	.	.	TRBJ2-1	TGCAGTGCCCCCGAAGGCAGGGGTCGGAATGAGCAGTTCTTC	CSAPEGRGRNEQFF
14	TRBV5-4	.	few	TRBJ2-5	TGTGCCAGCAGCTTGGAGTTACATCAAGAGACCCAGTACTTC	CASSLELHQETQYF
15	TRBV4-3	.	.	TRBJ2-7	TGCGCCAGCAGCCAAGGCCCAGGGAGAACCTACGAGCAGTACTTC	CASSQGPGRTYEQYF
17	TRBV7-9	.	.	TRBJ2-3	TGTGCCAGCAGCTCTACGCCGGGACAAGAACCCACAGATACGCAGTATTTT	CASSSTPGQEPTDTQYF
14	TRBV6-2/TRBV6-3	.	once	TRBJ2-5	TGTGCCAGCAGATTACTAGAGGTCCAAGAGACCCAGTACTTC	CASRLLEVQETQYF
16	TRBV7-3	TRBD2	.	TRBJ2-3	TGTGCCAGCAGCCTACGGGGGGGCCTAAGCACAGATACGCAGTATTTT	CASSLRGGLSTDTQYF
15	TRBV10-3	.	.	TRBJ2-7	TGTGCCATCAGTGAGTCTCCAGGACGCTCCTACGGGCAGTACTTC	CAISESPGRSYGQYF
12	TRBV6-5	.	.	TRBJ1-2	TGTGCCAGCAGACAGGGTGACTATGGCTACACCTTC	CASRQGDYGYTF
15	TRBV6-6	.	.	TRBJ2-3	TGTGCCAGCAGTTTGGTCCAATGGGGCACAGATACGCAGTATTTT	CASSLVQWGTDTQYF
12	TRBV7-2	.	once	TRBJ1-1	TGTGCCAGCAGCCCCAGGGATGGTCGAGCTTTCTTT	CASSPRDGRAFF
15	TRBV27	TRBD2	.	TRBJ2-7	TGTGCCAGCAGTTTTATAGCGGGAGGGGACTACGAGCAGTACTTC	CASSFIAGGDYEQYF
15	TRBV7-3	TRBD1	few	TRBJ2-1	TGTGCCAGCAGCTTGGGGACAGGGAGATACAATGAGCAGTTCTTC	CASSLGTGRYNEQFF
14	TRBV28	.	.	TRBJ1-2	TGTGCCAGCAGTTTATCAGAGACTAACTATGGCTACACCTTC	CASSLSETNYGYTF
17	TRBV24-1	TRBD1	few	TRBJ2-3	TGTGCCACCAGTGATCCCGGGACAGGGGGCGCATCGGATACGCAGTATTTT	CATSDPGTGGASDTQYF
19	TRBV29-1	TRBD2	.	TRBJ2-1	TGCAGCGTTGAAAAACTGGCCGGATTGACTAGCGGGCCGTACAATGAGCAGTTCTTC	CSVEKLAGLTSGPYNEQFF
14	TRBV10-3	TRBD2	once	TRBJ2-7	TGTGCCATCAAGACTAGCGGGGAAACCTACGAGCAGTACTTC	CAIKTSGETYEQYF
17	TRBV5-1	TRBD2	.	TRBJ2-1	TGCGCCAGCAGCTTGGTTCGTTCGGGGGGGTTACAAAATGAGCAGTTCTTC	CASSLVRSGGLQNEQFF
15	TRBV4-3	.	few	TRBJ2-7	TGCGCCAGCAGCCAAGATAGGGACGGCAGCTACGAGCAGTACTTC	CASSQDRDGSYEQYF
14	TRBV6-6	.	.	TRBJ2-7	TGTGCCAGCAGTTACGGGAAGGGCCACTACGAGCAGTACTTC	CASSYGKGHYEQYF
14	TRBV29-1	TRBD1	.	TRBJ2-5	TGCAGCGTTGAGAGACAGGGTCCCCAAGAGACCCAGTACTTC	CSVERQGPQETQYF
14	TRBV7-9	.	few	TRBJ2-3	TGTGCCAGCAGCCTCCAAGGCCCTACAGATGCGCAGTATTTT	CASSLQGPTDAQYF
14	TRBV5-1	.	.	TRBJ2-7	TGCGCCAGCAGCTCAACGGACAGCCTCTACGAGCAGTACTTC	CASSSTDSLYEQYF
14	TRBV2	TRBD2	.	TRBJ2-5	TGTGCCAGCAGGGAGCGGGGGCTTGGGGAGACCCAGTACTTC	CASRERGLGETQYF
15	TRBV7-8	TRBD1	.	TRBJ2-7	TGTGCCAGCAGCCCTGGGACAGGGTTCCCCTACGAGCAGTACTTC	CASSPGTGFPYEQYF
13	TRBV2	TRBD2	.	TRBJ2-7	TGTGCCAGCAGGACGACTAGCGGATACGAGCAGTACTTC	CASRTTSGYEQYF
15	TRBV6-2/TRBV6-3	.	.	TRBJ2-1	TGTGCCAGCAGCAACAACGTTAGGAGGTTTGTTGAGCAGTTCTTC	CASSNNVRRFVEQFF
15	TRBV20-1	.	.	TRBJ2-3	TGCAGTGCTAGAGAAGCTCCTGCCGCCGGAGATACGCAGTATTTT	CSAREAPAAGDTQYF